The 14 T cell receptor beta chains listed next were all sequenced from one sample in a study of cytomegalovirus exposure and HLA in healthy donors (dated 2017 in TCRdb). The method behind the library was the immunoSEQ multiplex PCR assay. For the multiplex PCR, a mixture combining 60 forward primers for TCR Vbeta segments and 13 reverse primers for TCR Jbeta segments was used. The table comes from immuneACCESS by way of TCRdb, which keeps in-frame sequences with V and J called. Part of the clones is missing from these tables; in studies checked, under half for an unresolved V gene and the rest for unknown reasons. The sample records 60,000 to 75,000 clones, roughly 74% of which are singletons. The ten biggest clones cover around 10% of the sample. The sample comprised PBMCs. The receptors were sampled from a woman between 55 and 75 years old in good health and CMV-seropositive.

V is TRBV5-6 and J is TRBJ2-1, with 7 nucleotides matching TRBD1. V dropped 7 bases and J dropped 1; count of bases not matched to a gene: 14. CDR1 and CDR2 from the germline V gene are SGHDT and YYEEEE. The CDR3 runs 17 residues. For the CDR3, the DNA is TGTGCCAGCCGGGACAGTGTCCCAACACGGTCCTACAATGAGCAGTTCTTC. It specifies CASRDSVPTRSYNEQFF.

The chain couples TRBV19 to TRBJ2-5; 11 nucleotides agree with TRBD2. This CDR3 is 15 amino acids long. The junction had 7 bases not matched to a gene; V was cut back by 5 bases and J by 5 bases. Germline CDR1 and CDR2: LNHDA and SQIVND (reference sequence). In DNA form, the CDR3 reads TGTGCCAGTAGTGCGGGGCTAGCGGGGGGCGAGACCCAGTACTTC. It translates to CASSAGLAGGETQYF.

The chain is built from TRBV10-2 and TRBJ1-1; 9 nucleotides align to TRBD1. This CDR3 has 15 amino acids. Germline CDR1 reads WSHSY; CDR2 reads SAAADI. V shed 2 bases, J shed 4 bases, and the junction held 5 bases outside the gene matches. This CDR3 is CASSEGTGSSTEAFF. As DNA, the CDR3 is TGCGCCAGCAGTGAGGGGACAGGGTCAAGCACTGAAGCTTTCTTT.

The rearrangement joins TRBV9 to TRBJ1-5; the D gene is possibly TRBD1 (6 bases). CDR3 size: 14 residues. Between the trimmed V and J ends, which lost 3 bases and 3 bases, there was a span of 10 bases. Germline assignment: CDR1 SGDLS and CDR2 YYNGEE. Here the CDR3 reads CASSAGTFNQPQHF. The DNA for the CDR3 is TGTGCCAGCAGCGCCGGGACATTCAATCAGCCCCAGCATTTT.

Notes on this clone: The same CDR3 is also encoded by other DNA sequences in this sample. The CDR3 sequence: CSVEGVRGVNEQFF. CDR3 coding DNA: TGCAGCGTTGAAGGGGTTCGGGGGGTCAATGAGCAGTTCTTC. The chain links TRBV29-1 to TRBJ2-1, with 7 bases aligning to TRBD2. The V gene's germline CDR1 is SQVTM and CDR2 ANQGSEA. The CDR3 extends over 14 amino acids. After removal of 1 base from V and 6 bases from J, the junction contained 6 bases not matched to a gene.

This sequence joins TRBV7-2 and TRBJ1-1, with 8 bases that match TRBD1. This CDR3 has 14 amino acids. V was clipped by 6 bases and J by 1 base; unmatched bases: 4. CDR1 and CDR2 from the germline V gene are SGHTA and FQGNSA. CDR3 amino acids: CASRRDRSNTEAFF. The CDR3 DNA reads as TGTGCCAGCAGACGGGACAGGTCGAACACTGAAGCTTTCTTT.

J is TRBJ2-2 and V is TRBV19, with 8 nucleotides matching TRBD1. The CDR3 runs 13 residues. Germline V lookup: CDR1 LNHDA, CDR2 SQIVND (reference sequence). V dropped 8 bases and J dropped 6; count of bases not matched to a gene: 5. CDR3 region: CASSQGAPGELFF. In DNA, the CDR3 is TGTGCCAGTTCGCAGGGGGCCCCCGGGGAGCTGTTTTTT.

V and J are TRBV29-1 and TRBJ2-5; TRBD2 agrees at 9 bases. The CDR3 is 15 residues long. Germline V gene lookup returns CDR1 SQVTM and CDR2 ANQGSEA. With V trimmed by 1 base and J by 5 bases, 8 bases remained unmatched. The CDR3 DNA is TGCAGCGTTGAAGGGGCGAGCGGGGGGCGGGAGACCCAGTACTTC. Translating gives CSVEGASGGRETQYF.

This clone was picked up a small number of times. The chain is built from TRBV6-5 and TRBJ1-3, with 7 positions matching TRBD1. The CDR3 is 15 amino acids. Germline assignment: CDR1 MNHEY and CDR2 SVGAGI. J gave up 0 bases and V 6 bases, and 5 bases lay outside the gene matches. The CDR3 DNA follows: TGTGCCAGCAGGCCCGACAGGGACTCTGGAAACACCATATATTTT. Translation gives CASRPDRDSGNTIYF.

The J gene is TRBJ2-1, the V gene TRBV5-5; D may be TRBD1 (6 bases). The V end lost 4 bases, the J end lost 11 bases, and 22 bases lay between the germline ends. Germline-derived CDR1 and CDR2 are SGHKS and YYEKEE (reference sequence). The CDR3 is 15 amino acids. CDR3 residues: CASSHGGLQGMQQFF. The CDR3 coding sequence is TGTGCCAGCAGCCACGGCGGATTACAGGGAATGCAGCAGTTCTTC.

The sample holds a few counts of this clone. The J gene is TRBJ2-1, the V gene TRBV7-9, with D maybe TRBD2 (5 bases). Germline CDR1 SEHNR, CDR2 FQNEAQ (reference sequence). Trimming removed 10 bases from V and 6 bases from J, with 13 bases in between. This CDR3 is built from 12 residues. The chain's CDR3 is CAMPGKGNEQFF. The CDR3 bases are TGTGCCATGCCCGGGAAGGGCAATGAGCAGTTCTTC.

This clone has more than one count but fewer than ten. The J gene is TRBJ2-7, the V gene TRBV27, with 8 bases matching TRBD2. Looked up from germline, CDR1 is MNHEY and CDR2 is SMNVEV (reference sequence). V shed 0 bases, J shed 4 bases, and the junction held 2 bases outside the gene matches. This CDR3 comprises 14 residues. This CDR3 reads CASSLSRLAYEQYF. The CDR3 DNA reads TGTGCCAGCAGTTTATCGAGACTAGCGTACGAGCAGTACTTC.

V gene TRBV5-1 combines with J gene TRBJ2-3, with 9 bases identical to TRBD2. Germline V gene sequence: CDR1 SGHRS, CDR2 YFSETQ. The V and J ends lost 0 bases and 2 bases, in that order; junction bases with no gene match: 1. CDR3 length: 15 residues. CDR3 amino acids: CASSLASGATDTQYF. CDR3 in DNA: TGCGCCAGCAGCTTGGCTAGCGGGGCCACAGATACGCAGTATTTT.

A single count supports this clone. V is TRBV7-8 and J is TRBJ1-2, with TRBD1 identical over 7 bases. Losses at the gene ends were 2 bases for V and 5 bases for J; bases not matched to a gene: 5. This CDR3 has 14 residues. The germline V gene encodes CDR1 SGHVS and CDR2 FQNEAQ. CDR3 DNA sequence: TGTGCCAGCAGCTTAAACAGGGGTACATATGGCTACACCTTC. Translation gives CASSLNRGTYGYTF.